This T cell receptor (beta chain) was recovered during a study of OX40 agonist ivuxolimab in advanced cancers. Overall study context: Ivuxolimab was delivered to patients intravenously every 2 weeks at doses spanning 0.01 to 10 mg/kg.

Germline CDR1 SGHRS, CDR2 YFSETQ. Trimming pared 0 bases from V and 5 bases from J, leaving 17 bases between. The CDR3 totals 16 residues. Autoimmune disease history or systemic immunosuppression led to patients being barred. The investigators sampled blood at baseline, at cycle 4 day 1, and at cycle 7 day 1. Method: immunoSEQ multiplex PCR; TCRdb's copy keeps in-frame clones and lacks some. This sample has around 91,000 clones, with about 88% found just once. Notes on the study in general: Among the nonresponders, some also had low normalized T-cell clonal expansion.

This clone showed up just once. Antigen: not known. This receptor was identified in an adult with an advanced solid tumor such as melanoma, head and neck, liver or kidney cancer. The V and J genes are TRBV5-1 and TRBJ1-1; the D gene is possibly TRBD1 (5 bases). The sequenced sample was CD4+ or CD8+ T cells sorted from blood, obtained in a trial of the OX40 agonist ivuxolimab. The CDR3 region has the DNA TGCGCCAGCAGCTTGGCCGAGCGTGGGGCTGGGACTGAAGCTTTCTTT. Translation gives CASSLAERGAGTEAFF.